Listed here are 20 T cell receptor beta chains from one sample, sequenced in a study of T cell responses to AZD1222 COVID-19 vaccine (dated by TCRdb to the early 2020s). To prepare the library, the immunoSEQ multiplex PCR assay was applied. Drawn from immuneACCESS, this table holds only the in-frame rearrangements with V and J called that TCRdb kept. Clones are partly lost; checked studies trace under half to an unresolved V gene and leave the rest unexplained. This sample gives 65,000 to 80,000 clones in total; roughly nine tenths of them show up just once. Roughly 4.2% of the sample rests with the top ten. What this sample's time point label stands for: baseline before first vaccination. The sample here was peripheral blood, taken on day 0 of AZD1222 vaccination. These receptors originate from an adult in good health.

V and J are TRBV5-1 and TRBJ2-2; D not resolved. Trimming removed 0 bases from V and 4 bases from J, with 10 bases in between. CDR1 and CDR2 from the germline V gene are SGHRS and YFSETQ. The CDR3 is 15 residues long. CDR3 sequence reads: CASSLGEDITGELFF. In DNA form, the CDR3 reads TGCGCCAGCAGCTTGGGCGAAGACATCACCGGGGAGCTGTTTTTT.

The chain has TRBV28 and TRBJ1-1, with a possible D match to TRBD1 (6 bases). Deletions cut 5 bases from V and 0 bases from J, with 19 bases between. Germline assignment: CDR1 MDHEN and CDR2 SYDVKM. The CDR3 has 17 residues. As DNA, the CDR3 is TGTGCCAGCAGTACTACGCAGGCTTGGACAGTGAACACTGAAGCTTTCTTT. Encoded protein: CASSTTQAWTVNTEAFF.

The genes are TRBV5-1 and TRBJ2-2; the D call may be TRBD1 or TRBD2 (5 bases each). The CDR3 runs to 15 residues. V lost 4 bases and J lost 7, with 17 bases in between. CDR1 is SGHRS and CDR2 is YFSETQ in the germline V gene. CDR3 protein: CASSTAGTVGGELFF. The CDR3 DNA reads TGCGCCAGCAGCACAGCCGGGACGGTGGGCGGGGAGCTGTTTTTT.

This clone was detected only a few times. A read error may produce the germline difference seen at one junction end. The chain combines TRBV6-5 with TRBJ1-2, with D possibly TRBD1 on 6 matching bases. The CDR3 loop spans 15 amino acids. Germline CDR1 MNHEY, CDR2 SVGAGI. CDR3 region: CASSYTGTSKYGYTF. The CDR3 coding sequence is TGTGCCAGCAGTTACACCGGGACATCTAAATATGGCTACACCTTC.

V gene TRBV9 combines with J gene TRBJ2-5; no clear D gene. The V and J ends lost 1 base and 4 bases respectively, with 8 bases between them. This CDR3 has 13 residues. CDR1 is SGDLS and CDR2 is YYNGEE in the germline V gene. CDR3 DNA sequence: TGTGCCAGCAGCGTATTGGGTCGAGAGACCCAGTACTTC. This encodes CASSVLGRETQYF.

The chain has TRBV5-4 and TRBJ1-2; 7 nucleotides align to TRBD1. Germline-derived CDR1 and CDR2 are SGHNT and YYREEE (reference sequence). The CDR3 is made up of 14 amino acids. J lost 4 bases, V lost 2 bases, and 5 bases had no gene match. CDR3 loop: CASSFKTGSYGYTF. For the CDR3, the DNA is TGTGCCAGCAGCTTCAAGACAGGGTCCTATGGCTACACCTTC.

V and J are TRBV28 and TRBJ1-2, with a tentative D call TRBD1 (5 bases). Germline values: CDR1 MDHEN, CDR2 SYDVKM. The CDR3 length is 13 residues. Between the trimmed V and J ends, which lost 7 bases and 2 bases, there was a span of 11 bases. The CDR3 DNA sequence: TGTGCCAGCACCACTCCAGGGAACTATGGCTACACCTTC. The encoded protein is CASTTPGNYGYTF.

This sequence joins TRBV2 and TRBJ2-5; the D gene is possibly TRBD1 (5 bases). The CDR3 spans 14 residues. CDR1 and CDR2 (germline): SNHLY, FYNNEI. V was trimmed by 6 bases and J by 2 bases, leaving 13 bases between them. The CDR3 nucleotides read TGTGCCAGCAGCCGTGGGGCAGAACAAGAGACCCAGTACTTC. It codes for CASSRGAEQETQYF.

The V and J genes are TRBV6-5 and TRBJ2-7; D perhaps matches TRBD2 (6 bases). Germline assignment: CDR1 MNHEY and CDR2 SVGAGI. V lost 6 bases to trimming and J lost 5 bases, with 20 bases between them. There are 15 residues in the CDR3. The CDR3 sequence is CASSRLGEAAHEQYF. Written as DNA, the CDR3 is TGTGCCAGCAGCCGACTTGGGGAGGCTGCACACGAGCAGTACTTC.

About this clone itself: At one boundary the junction diverges from the germline segment, which might be a read error. The rearrangement links TRBV11-3 to TRBJ2-5; either TRBD1 or TRBD2 may supply D (5 bases each). CDR1 and CDR2 from the germline V gene are SGHNT and YENEEA. This CDR3 spans 16 amino acids. The CDR3 DNA follows: TGTGCCAGCAGCTTAGGGGATCCGGGGCCCCAAGAGACCCAATACTTC. Translating gives CASSLGDPGPQETQYF.

This clone was counted a few times. The gene calls are TRBV4-2 and TRBJ2-2; 10 nucleotides align to TRBD2. The CDR3 covers 22 residues. V trimming: 0 bases; J trimming: 1 base; junction bases outside the gene matches: 17. Germline V gene sequence: CDR1 LGHNA, CDR2 YNFKEQ. CDR3 in DNA: TGTGCCAGCAGCCAAGAGGGGCTGTTGGCTAGCGGGAGATTCGAGAACACCGGGGAGCTGTTTTTT. This gives the protein CASSQEGLLASGRFENTGELFF.

The rearrangement links TRBV6-6 to TRBJ1-6; 7 bases are shared with TRBD1. The germline gives CDR1 MNHNY, CDR2 SVGAGI (reference sequence). The CDR3 sequence is 12 residues long. Trimming removed 10 bases from V and 10 bases from J; junction bases left unmatched: 7. The CDR3, as DNA: TGTGCCACACAGGGGTCTAGCTCACCCCTCCACTTT. It encodes CATQGSSSPLHF.

In DNA form, the CDR3 reads TGCAGTGCTGAGGGGGAAGAGACCCAGTACTTC. It yields the protein CSAEGEETQYF. The chain joins TRBV20-1 to TRBJ2-5, with D possibly being TRBD1 (6 bases). Trimming took 5 bases from V and 3 from J, leaving 7 bases between them. Germline CDR1 DFQATT, CDR2 SNEGSKA (reference sequence). This CDR3 is built from 11 residues.

The chain uses TRBV10-3 and TRBJ2-1, with 15 nucleotides matching TRBD2. Germline assignment: CDR1 ENHRY and CDR2 SYGVKD. The CDR3 extends over 18 amino acids. V shed 4 bases and J 10 bases; nucleotides not matched to a gene: 14. The CDR3 DNA is TGTGCCATCAGTGTACACGGACTAGCGGGGGGGCCGGAGTTGGAGCAGTTCTTC. This sequence encodes CAISVHGLAGGPELEQFF.

This chain connects TRBV11-1 to TRBJ2-7; 7 nucleotides line up with TRBD1. Trimming removed 4 bases from V and 0 bases from J; junction bases left unmatched: 6. The CDR3 is 15 amino acids. CDR1 is SGHAT and CDR2 is FQDESV in the germline V gene (reference sequence). The CDR3 region has the DNA TGTGCCAGCAGCTCCCGGGACAGCAGCTCCTACGAGCAGTACTTC. Translation gives CASSSRDSSSYEQYF.

This chain connects TRBV6-5 to TRBJ1-5; D gene unclear. The germline V gene has CDR1 MNHEY and CDR2 SVGAGI. This CDR3 region has 12 residues. Between the trimmed V and J ends, which lost 6 bases and 4 bases, there was a span of 7 bases. The CDR3 sequence is CASSQQNQPQHF. The CDR3 DNA sequence: TGTGCCAGCAGCCAGCAAAATCAGCCCCAGCATTTT.

This clone was seen only a few times. Within the sample, other DNA sequences also encode this same CDR3. This rearrangement joins TRBV12-3 or TRBV12-4 to TRBJ1-2; D not resolved. V lost 3 bases and J lost 2, with 4 bases in between. This CDR3 comprises 12 residues. The CDR3 spells CASSLANYGYTF. CDR3 DNA sequence: TGTGCCAGCAGTTTGGCAAACTATGGCTACACCTTC.

Only one count was recorded for this clone. The genes are TRBV9 and TRBJ2-3, with 9 bases fitting TRBD2. Per germline, CDR1 SGDLS and CDR2 YYNGEE. V was pared by 3 bases and J by 4 bases, with 9 bases of the junction left unmatched. CDR3 length: 16 residues. The CDR3 loop is CASSGRLAGPSDTQYF. As DNA, the CDR3 is TGTGCCAGCAGCGGGCGGCTAGCGGGACCTTCAGATACGCAGTATTTT.

This clone appeared a single time. The rearrangement joins TRBV24-1 to TRBJ1-2, with TRBD1 identical over 8 bases. The CDR3 is made up of 14 amino acids. V dropped 9 bases and J dropped 8; count of bases not matched to a gene: 13. Germline V gene sequence: CDR1 KGHDR, CDR2 SFDVKD. Here the CDR3 reads CATSSDRGFEGYTF. As DNA, the CDR3 is TGTGCCACCTCATCAGACAGGGGATTTGAGGGCTACACCTTC.

V usage is TRBV7-2 and J usage is TRBJ2-7, with D perhaps matching TRBD1 or TRBD2 (5 bases each). Germline V gene sequence: CDR1 SGHTA, CDR2 FQGNSA. The V and J ends lost 4 bases and 2 bases respectively, with 12 bases between them. This CDR3 has 14 residues. The DNA of the CDR3 is TGTGCCAGCAGCTACGGGACGGGAACCTACGAGCAGTACTTC. Translation gives CASSYGTGTYEQYF.